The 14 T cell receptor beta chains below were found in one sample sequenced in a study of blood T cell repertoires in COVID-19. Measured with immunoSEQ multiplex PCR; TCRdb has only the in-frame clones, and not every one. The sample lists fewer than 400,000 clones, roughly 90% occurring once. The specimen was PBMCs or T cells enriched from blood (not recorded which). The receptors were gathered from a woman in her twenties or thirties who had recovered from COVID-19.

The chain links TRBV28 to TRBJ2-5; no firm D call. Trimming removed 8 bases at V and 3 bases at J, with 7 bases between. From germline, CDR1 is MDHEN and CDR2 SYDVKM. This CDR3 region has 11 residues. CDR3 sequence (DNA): TGTGCCAGCTGTCAGGAAGAGACCCAGTACTTC. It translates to CASCQEETQYF.

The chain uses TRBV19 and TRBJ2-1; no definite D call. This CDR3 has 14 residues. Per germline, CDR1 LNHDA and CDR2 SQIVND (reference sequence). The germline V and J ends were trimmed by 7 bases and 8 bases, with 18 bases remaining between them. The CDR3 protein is CASKTFGASYEQFF. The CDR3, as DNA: TGTGCCAGTAAAACATTTGGAGCCTCGTATGAGCAGTTCTTC.

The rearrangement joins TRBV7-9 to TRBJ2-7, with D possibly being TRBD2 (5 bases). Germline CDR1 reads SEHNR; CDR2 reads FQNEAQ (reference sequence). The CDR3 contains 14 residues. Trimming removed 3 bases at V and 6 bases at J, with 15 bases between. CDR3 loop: CASSFHGDPAEQYF. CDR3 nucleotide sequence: TGTGCCAGCAGCTTCCACGGGGATCCGGCCGAGCAGTACTTC.

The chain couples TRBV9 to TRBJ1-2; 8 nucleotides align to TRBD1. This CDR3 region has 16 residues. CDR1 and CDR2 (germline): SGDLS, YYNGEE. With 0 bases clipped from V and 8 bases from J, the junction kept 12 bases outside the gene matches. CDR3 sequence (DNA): TGTGCCAGCAGCGTAGTAGGGGAATCGGGACAGGACGGCTACACCTTC. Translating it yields CASSVVGESGQDGYTF.

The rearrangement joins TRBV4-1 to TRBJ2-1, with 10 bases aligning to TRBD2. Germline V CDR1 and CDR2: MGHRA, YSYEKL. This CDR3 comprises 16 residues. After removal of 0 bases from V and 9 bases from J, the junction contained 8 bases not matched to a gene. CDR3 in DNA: TGCGCCAGCAGCCAAGATCTAAGCGGGGGGGCCAGTGAGCAGTTCTTC. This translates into CASSQDLSGGASEQFF.

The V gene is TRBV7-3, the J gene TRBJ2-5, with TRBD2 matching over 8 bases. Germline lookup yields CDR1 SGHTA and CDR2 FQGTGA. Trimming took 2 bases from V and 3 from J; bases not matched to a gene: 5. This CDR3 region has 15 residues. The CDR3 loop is CASSLAGGNKETQYF. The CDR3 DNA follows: TGTGCCAGCAGCTTAGCGGGGGGCAATAAAGAGACCCAGTACTTC.

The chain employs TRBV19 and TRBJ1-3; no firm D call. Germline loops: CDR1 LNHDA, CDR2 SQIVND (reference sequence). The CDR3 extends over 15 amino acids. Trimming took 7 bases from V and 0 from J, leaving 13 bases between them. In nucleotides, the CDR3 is TGTGCCAGTACTTCGCCCAGAAACTCTGGAAACACCATATATTTT. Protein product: CASTSPRNSGNTIYF.

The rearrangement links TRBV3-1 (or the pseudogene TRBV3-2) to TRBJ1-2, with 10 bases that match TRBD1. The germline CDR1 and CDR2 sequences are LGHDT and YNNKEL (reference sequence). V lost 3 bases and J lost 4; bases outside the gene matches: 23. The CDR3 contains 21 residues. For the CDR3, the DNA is TGTGCCAGCAGCCACCTAGGAGGTCGAAAAGGGACGGGACAGGGGTGCTATGGCTACACCTTC. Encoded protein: CASSHLGGRKGTGQGCYGYTF.

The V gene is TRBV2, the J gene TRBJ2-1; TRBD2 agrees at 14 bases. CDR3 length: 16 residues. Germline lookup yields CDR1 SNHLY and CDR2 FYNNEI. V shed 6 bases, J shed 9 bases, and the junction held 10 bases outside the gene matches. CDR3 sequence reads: CASRRNPGLAGAEQFF. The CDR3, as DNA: TGTGCCAGCAGGAGGAATCCGGGACTAGCGGGAGCTGAGCAGTTCTTC.

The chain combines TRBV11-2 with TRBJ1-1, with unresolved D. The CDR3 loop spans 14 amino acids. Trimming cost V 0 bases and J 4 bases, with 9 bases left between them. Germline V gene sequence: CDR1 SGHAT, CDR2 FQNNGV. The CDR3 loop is CASSLDPGSTEAFF. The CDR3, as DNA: TGTGCCAGCAGCTTAGATCCGGGGAGCACTGAAGCTTTCTTT.

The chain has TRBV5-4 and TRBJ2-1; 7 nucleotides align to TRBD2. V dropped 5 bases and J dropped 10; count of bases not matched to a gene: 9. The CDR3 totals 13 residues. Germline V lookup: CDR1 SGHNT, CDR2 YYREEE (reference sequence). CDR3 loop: CASSWVEGGEQFF. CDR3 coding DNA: TGTGCCAGCAGTTGGGTCGAGGGAGGGGAGCAGTTCTTC.

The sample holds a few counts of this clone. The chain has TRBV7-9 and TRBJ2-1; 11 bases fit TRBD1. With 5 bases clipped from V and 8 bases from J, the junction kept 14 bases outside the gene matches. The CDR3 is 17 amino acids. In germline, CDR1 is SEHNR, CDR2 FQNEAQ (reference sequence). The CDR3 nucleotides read TGTGCCAGCAGCCGCGGAATAGGGACAGGGGGTTCGGATGAGCAGTTCTTC. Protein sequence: CASSRGIGTGGSDEQFF.

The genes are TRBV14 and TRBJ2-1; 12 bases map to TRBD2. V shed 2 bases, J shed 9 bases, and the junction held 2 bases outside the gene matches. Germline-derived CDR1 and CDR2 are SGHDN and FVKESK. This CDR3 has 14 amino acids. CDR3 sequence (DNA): TGTGCCAGCAGCCAATTGACTAGCGGGGGTGAGCAGTTCTTC. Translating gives CASSQLTSGGEQFF.

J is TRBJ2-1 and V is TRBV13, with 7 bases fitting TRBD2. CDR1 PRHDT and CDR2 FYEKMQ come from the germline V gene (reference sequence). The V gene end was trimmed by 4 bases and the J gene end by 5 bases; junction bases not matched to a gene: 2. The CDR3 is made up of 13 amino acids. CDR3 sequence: CASSSREDNEQFF. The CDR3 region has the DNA TGTGCCAGCAGCTCCCGGGAGGACAATGAGCAGTTCTTC.